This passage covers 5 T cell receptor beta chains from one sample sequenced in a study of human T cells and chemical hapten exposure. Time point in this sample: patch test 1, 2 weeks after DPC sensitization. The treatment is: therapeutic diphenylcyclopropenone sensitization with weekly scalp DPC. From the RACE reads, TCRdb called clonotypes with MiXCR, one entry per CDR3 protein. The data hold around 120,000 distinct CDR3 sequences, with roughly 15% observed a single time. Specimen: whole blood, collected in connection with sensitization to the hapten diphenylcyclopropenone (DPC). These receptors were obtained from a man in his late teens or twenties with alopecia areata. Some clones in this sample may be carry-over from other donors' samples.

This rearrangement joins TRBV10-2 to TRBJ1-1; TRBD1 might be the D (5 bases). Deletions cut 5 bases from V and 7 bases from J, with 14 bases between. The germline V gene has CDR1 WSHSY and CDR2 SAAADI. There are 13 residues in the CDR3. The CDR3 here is CASSPGRSLEAFF. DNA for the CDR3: TGCGCCAGCAGTCCGGGACGGTCACTTGAAGCTTTCTTT.

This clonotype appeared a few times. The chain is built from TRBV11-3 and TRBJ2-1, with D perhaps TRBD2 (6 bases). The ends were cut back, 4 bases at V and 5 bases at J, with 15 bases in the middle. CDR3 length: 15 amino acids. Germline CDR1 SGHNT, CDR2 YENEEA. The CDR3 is CASSSTPGLDNEQFF. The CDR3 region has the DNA TGTGCCAGCAGCTCGACCCCGGGACTGGACAATGAGCAGTTCTTC. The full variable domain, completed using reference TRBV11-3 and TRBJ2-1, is EAGVVQSPRYKIIEKKQPVAFWCNPISGHNTLYWYLQNLGQGPELLIRYENEEAVDDSQLPKDRFSAERLKGVDSTLKIQPAELGDSAVYLCASSSTPGLDNEQFFGPGTRLTVL.

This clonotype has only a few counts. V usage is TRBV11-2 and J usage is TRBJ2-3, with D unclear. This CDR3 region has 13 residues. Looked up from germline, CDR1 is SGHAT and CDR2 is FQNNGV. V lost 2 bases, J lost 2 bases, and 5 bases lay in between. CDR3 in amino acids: CASSLRVTDTQYF. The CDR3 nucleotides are TGTGCCAGCAGCTTACGGGTCACAGATACGCAGTATTTT.

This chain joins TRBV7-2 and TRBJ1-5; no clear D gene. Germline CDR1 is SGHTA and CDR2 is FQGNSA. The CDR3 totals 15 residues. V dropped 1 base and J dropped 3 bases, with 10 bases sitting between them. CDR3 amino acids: CASSLEATFNQPQHF. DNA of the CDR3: TGTGCCAGCAGCTTAGAAGCCACCTTCAATCAGCCCCAGCATTTT.

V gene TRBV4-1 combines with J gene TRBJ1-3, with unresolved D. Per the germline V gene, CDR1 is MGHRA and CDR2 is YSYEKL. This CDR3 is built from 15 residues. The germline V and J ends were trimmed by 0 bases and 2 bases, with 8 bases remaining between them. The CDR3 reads CASSQEAWAGNTIYF. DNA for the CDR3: TGCGCCAGCAGCCAAGAGGCTTGGGCTGGAAACACCATATATTTT.